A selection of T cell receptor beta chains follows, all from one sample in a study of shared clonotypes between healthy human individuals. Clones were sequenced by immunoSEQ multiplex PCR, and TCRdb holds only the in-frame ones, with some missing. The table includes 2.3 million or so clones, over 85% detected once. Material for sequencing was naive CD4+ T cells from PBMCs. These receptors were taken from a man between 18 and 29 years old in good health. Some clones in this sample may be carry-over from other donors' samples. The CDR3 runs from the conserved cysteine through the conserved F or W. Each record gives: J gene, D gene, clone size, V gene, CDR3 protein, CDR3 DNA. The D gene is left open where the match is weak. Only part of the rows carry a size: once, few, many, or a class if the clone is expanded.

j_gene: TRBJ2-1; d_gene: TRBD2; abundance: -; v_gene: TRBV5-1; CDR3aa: CASSNLAGTYNEQFF; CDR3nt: TGCGCCAGCAGCAATCTAGCGGGCACCTACAATGAGCAGTTCTTC
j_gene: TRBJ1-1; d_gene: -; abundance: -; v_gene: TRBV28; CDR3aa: CASSPDSREAFF; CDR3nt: TGTGCCAGCAGTCCGGACAGTCGAGAAGCTTTCTTT
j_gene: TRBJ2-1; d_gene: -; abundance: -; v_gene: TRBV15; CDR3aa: CATSRLGGVLRNEQFF; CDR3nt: TGTGCCACCAGCAGACTGGGGGGCGTCCTGCGCAATGAGCAGTTCTTC
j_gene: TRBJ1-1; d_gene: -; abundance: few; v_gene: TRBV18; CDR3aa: CASSLSAGDTEAFF; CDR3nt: TGTGCCAGCTCACTGTCGGCCGGAGACACTGAAGCTTTCTTT
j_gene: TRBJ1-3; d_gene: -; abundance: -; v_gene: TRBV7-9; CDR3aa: CASSTLGSGNTIYF; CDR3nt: TGTGCCAGTAGTACTTTGGGGTCCGGAAACACCATATATTTT
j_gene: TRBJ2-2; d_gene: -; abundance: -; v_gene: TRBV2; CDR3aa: CASMARVNTGELFF; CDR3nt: TGTGCCAGCATGGCCAGGGTGAACACCGGGGAGCTGTTTTTT
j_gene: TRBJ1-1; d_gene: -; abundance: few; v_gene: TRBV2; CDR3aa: CASNLVGGTEAFF; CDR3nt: TGTGCCAGCAATTTGGTTGGGGGCACTGAAGCTTTCTTT
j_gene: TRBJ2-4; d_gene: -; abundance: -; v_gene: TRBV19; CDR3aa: CASSPSDSADIQYF; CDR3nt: TGTGCCAGTAGTCCGAGTGACAGCGCTGACATTCAGTACTTC
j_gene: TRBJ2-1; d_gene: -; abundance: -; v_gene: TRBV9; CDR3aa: CASRGVNEQFF; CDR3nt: TGTGCCAGCAGGGGAGTAAATGAGCAGTTCTTC
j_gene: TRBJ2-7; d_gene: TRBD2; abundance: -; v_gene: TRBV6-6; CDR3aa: CASSYSTREKLEQYF; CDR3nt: TGTGCCAGCAGTTACTCAACGCGGGAGAAATTAGAGCAGTACTTC
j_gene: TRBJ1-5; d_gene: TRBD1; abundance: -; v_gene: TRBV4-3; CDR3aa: CASSHQTGSNQPQHF; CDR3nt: TGCGCCAGCAGCCACCAGACAGGGAGCAATCAGCCCCAGCATTTT